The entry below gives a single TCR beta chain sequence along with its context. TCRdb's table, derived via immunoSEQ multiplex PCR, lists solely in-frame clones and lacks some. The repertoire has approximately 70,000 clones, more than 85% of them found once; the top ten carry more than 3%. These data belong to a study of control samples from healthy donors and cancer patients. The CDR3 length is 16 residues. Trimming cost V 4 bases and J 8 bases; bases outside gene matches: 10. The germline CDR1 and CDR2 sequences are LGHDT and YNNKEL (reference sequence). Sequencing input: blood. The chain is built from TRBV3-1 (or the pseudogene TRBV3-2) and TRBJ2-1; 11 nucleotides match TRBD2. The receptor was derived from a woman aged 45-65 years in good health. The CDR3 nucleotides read TGTGCCAGCAGCCGTAGACTAGCGGGGAGTTTTGATGAGCAGTTCTTC. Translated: CASSRRLAGSFDEQFF.